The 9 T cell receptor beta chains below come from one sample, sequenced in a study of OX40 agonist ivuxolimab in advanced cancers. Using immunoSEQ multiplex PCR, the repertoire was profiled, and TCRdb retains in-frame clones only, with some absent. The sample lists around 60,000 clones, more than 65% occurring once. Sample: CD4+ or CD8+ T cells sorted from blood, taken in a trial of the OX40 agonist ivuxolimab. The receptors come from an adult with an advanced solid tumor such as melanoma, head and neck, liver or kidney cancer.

The CDR3 DNA reads TGTGCCAGCAGCTTGGTCGGACAGAGGGTGGGCGGCTACACCTTC. Its translation: CASSLVGQRVGGYTF. The chain carries TRBV5-4 and TRBJ1-2, with TRBD1 as a possible D gene (6 bases). Per germline, CDR1 SGHNT and CDR2 YYREEE (reference sequence). The germline V and J ends were trimmed by 0 bases and 8 bases, with 17 bases remaining between them. The CDR3 is made up of 15 amino acids.

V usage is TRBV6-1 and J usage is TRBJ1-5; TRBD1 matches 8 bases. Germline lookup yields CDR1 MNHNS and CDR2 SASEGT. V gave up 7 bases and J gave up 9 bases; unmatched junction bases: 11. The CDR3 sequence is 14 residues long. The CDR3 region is CASTWDRPTGPQHF. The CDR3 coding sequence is TGTGCCAGCACCTGGGACAGGCCCACCGGGCCCCAGCATTTT.

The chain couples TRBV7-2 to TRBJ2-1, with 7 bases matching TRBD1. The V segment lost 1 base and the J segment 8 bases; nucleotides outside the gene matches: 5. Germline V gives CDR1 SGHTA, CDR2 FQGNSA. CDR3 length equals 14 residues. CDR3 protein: CASSLGQGVYEQFF. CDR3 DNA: TGTGCCAGCAGCTTAGGTCAGGGGGTTTATGAGCAGTTCTTC.

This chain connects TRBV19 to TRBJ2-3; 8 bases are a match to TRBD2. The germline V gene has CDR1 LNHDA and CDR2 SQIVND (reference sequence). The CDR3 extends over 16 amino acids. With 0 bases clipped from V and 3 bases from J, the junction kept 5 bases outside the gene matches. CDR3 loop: CASSIDPGLVTDTQYF. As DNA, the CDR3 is TGTGCCAGTAGTATAGATCCGGGACTAGTGACAGATACGCAGTATTTT.

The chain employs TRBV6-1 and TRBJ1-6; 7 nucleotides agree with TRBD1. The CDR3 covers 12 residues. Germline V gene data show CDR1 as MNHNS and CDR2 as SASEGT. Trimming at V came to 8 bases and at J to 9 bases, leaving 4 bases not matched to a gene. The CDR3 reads CASGTVLSPLHF. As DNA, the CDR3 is TGTGCCAGCGGGACAGTTCTTTCACCCCTCCACTTT.

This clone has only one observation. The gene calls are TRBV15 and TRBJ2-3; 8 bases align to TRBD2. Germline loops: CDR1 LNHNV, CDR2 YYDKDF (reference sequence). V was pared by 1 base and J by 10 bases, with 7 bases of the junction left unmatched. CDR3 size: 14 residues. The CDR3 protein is CATSRGEPGGAQYF. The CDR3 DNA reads TGTGCCACCAGCAGAGGGGAGCCGGGGGGGGCGCAGTATTTT.

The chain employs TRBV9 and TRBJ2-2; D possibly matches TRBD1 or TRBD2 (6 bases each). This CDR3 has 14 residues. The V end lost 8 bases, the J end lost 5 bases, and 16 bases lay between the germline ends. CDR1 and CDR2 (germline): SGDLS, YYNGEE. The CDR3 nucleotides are TGTGCCAGTACCGAGCCGGGGGCTACCGGGGAGCTGTTTTTT. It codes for CASTEPGATGELFF.

CDR3: CTSSQRDSGGPSTDTQYF. CDR3 DNA sequence: TGCACCAGCAGCCAGAGGGATAGCGGGGGGCCAAGCACAGATACGCAGTATTTT. The V gene is TRBV1, the J gene TRBJ2-3; TRBD2 was called by the table and not checked on the DNA. TRBV1 is listed as a pseudogene. The CDR3 length is 18 residues.

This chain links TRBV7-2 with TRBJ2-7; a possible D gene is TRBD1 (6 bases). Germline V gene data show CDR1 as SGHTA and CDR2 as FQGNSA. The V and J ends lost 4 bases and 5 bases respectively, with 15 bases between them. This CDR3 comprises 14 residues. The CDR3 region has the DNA TGTGCCAGCAGCTCAAACAGGGTTTCCCACGAGCAGTACTTC. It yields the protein CASSSNRVSHEQYF. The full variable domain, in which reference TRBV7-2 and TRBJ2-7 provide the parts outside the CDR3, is GAGVSQSPSNKVTEKGKDVELRCDPISGHTALYWYRQSLGQGLEFLIYFQGNSAPDKSGLPSDRFSAERTGGSVSTLTIQRTQQEDSAVYLCASSSNRVSHEQYFGPGTRLTVT.